This T cell receptor (beta chain) is drawn from a study of blood T cells in healthy people across ages. In this sample, this clonotype turned up many times. Sample-barcoded 5' priming and a J-beta primer mix drove a second PCR of about 6 to 12 cycles. TCRdb called the 5' RACE reads again in MiXCR, with one record for every CDR3 protein. Counted here are some 800,000 distinct CDR3 sequences, more than 40% occurring once; the ten biggest clones make up around 21%. Germline lookup yields CDR1 LGHNA and CDR2 YNFKEQ. The CDR3 runs to 14 residues. Trimming took 1 base from V and 3 from J; bases not matched to a gene: 1.

The J gene is TRBJ2-7, the V gene TRBV4-2, with TRBD2 matching over 9 bases. This TCR was recovered from a man between 60 and 75 years old in good health. Specimen: blood. CDR3 in DNA: TGTGCCAGCAGCCAAGTAGCGGGGGTCTACGAGCAGTACTTC. It specifies CASSQVAGVYEQYF.